Below, one T cell receptor beta chain is given with its context. Its target is not known. This entry comes from a study of cytomegalovirus exposure and HLA in healthy donors. Overall study results and limits: A later analysis showed that HLA-associated TCR beta chains had undergone more clonal expansion than equally common others. An analysis that was carried out later associated some 17,000 TCR beta sequences with HLA alleles at 0.05 false discovery rate. Researchers counted 180 or so TCR beta chains as cytomegalovirus-associated.

PCR involved 60 Vbeta and 13 Jbeta primers. Profiling relied on immunoSEQ multiplex PCR, and the TCRdb table lists in-frame clones only, not all of them. The sample has 60,000 to 65,000 clones; more than 70% are singletons. Trimming at V came to 4 bases and at J to 6 bases, leaving 7 bases not matched to a gene. CDR3 length equals 14 residues. Per germline, CDR1 MNHEY and CDR2 SMNVEV (reference sequence). The chain links TRBV27 to TRBJ2-3; TRBD2 agrees at 7 bases. This sequence originates from a man in his forties or fifties in good health and CMV-seropositive. Sequencing input: PBMCs. The CDR3 is CASSYKGGEDTQYF. The CDR3 DNA is TGTGCCAGCAGTTATAAGGGAGGGGAGGATACGCAGTATTTT.